The 28 T cell receptor beta chains presented below share a single source sample, sequenced in a study of esophageal squamous cell carcinoma under preoperative chemotherapy. Time point here: before preoperative PTX-NDP chemotherapy. TCRdb recomputed calls from the PCR reads with MiXCR, one row per CDR3 protein. The data contain 16,000 or so distinct CDR3 sequences, roughly 60% of them seen just once; the ten biggest clones take up 53%. Sample collection was performed from a patient given preoperative chemotherapy. Source of these receptors: a human donor with esophageal squamous cell carcinoma. The donor label of this sample is uncertain.

V gene TRBV6-1 combines with J gene TRBJ2-2; D gene ambiguous. V lost 6 bases to trimming and J lost 3 bases, with 14 bases between them. The CDR3 is 15 residues long. The V gene's germline CDR1 is MNHNS and CDR2 SASEGT. CDR3 residues: CASRTGPGDTGELFF. The CDR3 DNA reads TGTGCCAGCAGAACCGGGCCTGGGGACACCGGGGAGCTGTTTTTT.

The chain combines TRBV6-1 with TRBJ2-1; perhaps D is TRBD1 or TRBD2 (5 bases each). This CDR3 is 16 amino acids long. The germline gives CDR1 MNHNS, CDR2 SASEGT. V shed 2 bases and J shed 0 bases, with 11 bases lying between them. The chain's CDR3 is CASSEQPGTSYNEQFF. As DNA, the CDR3 is TGTGCCAGCAGTGAACAACCAGGGACCTCCTACAATGAGCAGTTCTTC.

This chain joins TRBV10-3 and TRBJ2-4; 7 bases fit TRBD2. The V gene's germline CDR1 is ENHRY and CDR2 SYGVKD. There are 13 residues in the CDR3. After removal of 8 bases from V and 10 bases from J, the junction contained 11 bases not matched to a gene. The CDR3 region is CAIGGGGQEIQYF. The CDR3 nucleotides are TGTGCCATCGGGGGGGGTGGACAAGAGATTCAGTACTTC.

The rearrangement uses TRBV6-1 and TRBJ1-3; tentatively, D is TRBD1 (5 bases). V was shortened by 2 bases and J by 1 base, with 12 bases between the two germline ends. This CDR3 is built from 16 residues. Germline CDR1 is MNHNS and CDR2 is SASEGT. CDR3 loop: CASSELRGGSGNTIYF. CDR3 sequence (DNA): TGTGCCAGCAGTGAACTGAGGGGTGGGTCTGGAAACACCATATATTTT.

V usage is TRBV6-5 and J usage is TRBJ2-3; D not certain. The end of the DNA is better explained by TRBJ2-1, so the J call may be wrong. The length of the CDR3 is 13 residues. Germline V lookup: CDR1 MNHEY, CDR2 SVGAGI. The CDR3 spells CASIRDTYNEQFF. As DNA, the CDR3 is TGTGCCAGCATTAGGGATACCTACAATGAGCAGTTCTTC.

This clonotype has just a few counts. The chain uses TRBV7-2 and TRBJ1-6, with 8 bases aligning to TRBD1. Germline loops: CDR1 SGHTA, CDR2 FQGNSA. J lost 9 bases, V lost 5 bases, and 12 bases had no gene match. The CDR3 is 16 residues long. The CDR3 is CASSEDRAYLSSPLHF. DNA for the CDR3: TGTGCCAGCAGCGAGGACAGGGCCTACTTGAGTTCACCCCTCCACTTT. Full variable domain (rest looked up from reference TRBV7-2 and TRBJ1-6): GAGVSQSPSNKVTEKGKDVELRCDPISGHTALYWYRQSLGQGLEFLIYFQGNSAPDKSGLPSDRFSAERTGGSVSTLTIQRTQQEDSAVYLCASSEDRAYLSSPLHFGNGTRLTVT.

This chain connects TRBV4-1 to TRBJ2-1; tentatively, D is TRBD1 (6 bases). The CDR3 has 13 amino acids. Trimming stripped 0 bases from V and 10 bases from J, with 10 bases between. CDR1 MGHRA and CDR2 YSYEKL come from the germline V gene. DNA for the CDR3: TGCGCCAGCAGCCAAGACAGGGGCCGGGAGCAGTTCTTC. The encoded protein is CASSQDRGREQFF.

The chain joins TRBV10-3 to TRBJ2-4; perhaps D is TRBD1 or TRBD2 (6 bases each). Germline CDR1 is ENHRY and CDR2 is SYGVKD. The CDR3 is 14 residues long. CDR3 in DNA: TGTGCGGGCGGAGGGGGACGGCACCGGGACACCCAGTACTTC. This gives the protein CAGGGGRHRDTQYF.

The table lists this clonotype with a few counts. The V gene is TRBV6-1, the J gene TRBJ2-1; 7 bases match TRBD2. This CDR3 is 15 amino acids long. J gave up 8 bases and V 2 bases, and 9 bases lay outside the gene matches. CDR1 MNHNS and CDR2 SASEGT come from the germline V gene. The CDR3 here is CASSELLAVFDEQFF. CDR3 DNA sequence: TGTGCCAGCAGTGAACTCCTAGCGGTCTTTGATGAGCAGTTCTTC.

The chain uses TRBV11-2 and TRBJ2-5; weak D call: TRBD1 (6 bases). From germline, CDR1 is SGHAT and CDR2 FQNNGV. This CDR3 is built from 17 residues. The germline V and J ends were trimmed by 0 bases and 2 bases, with 16 bases remaining between them. The CDR3 reads CASSLDYGDRLQETQYF. CDR3 nucleotide sequence: TGTGCCAGCAGCTTAGACTACGGAGACAGGCTACAAGAGACCCAGTACTTC.

The V and J genes are TRBV12-3 or TRBV12-4 and TRBJ2-3; no reliable D call. The CDR3 covers 13 residues. The V end was cut by 3 bases, the J end by 0 bases, with 4 bases between. As DNA, the CDR3 is TGTGCCAGCAGTTTTGCAAGCACAGATACGCAGTATTTT. This gives the protein CASSFASTDTQYF.

The gene calls are TRBV11-3 and TRBJ2-1, with D possibly called TRBD1 or TRBD2 (5 bases each). Trimming took off 6 bases at V and 7 bases at J, with 13 bases between the two ends. The germline gives CDR1 SGHNT, CDR2 YENEEA. This CDR3 comprises 13 residues. This chain's CDR3 is CASSELGENEQFF. The CDR3 DNA follows: TGTGCCAGCAGTGAGCTAGGGGAGAATGAGCAGTTCTTC.

This clonotype occurred a few times. Its ends do not fully match the called genes, so a read error is possible. This chain links TRBV7-7 with TRBJ2-5; 8 bases align to TRBD2. The DNA matches TRBJ2-7 better at its end, which makes the J call doubtful. Germline-derived CDR1 and CDR2 are SSHAT and FNYEAQ (reference sequence). The length of the CDR3 is 16 residues. The CDR3 region has the DNA TGTGCTAGCAGCCAACCGGGTAGCGGGGTCTACTACGAGCAGTACTTC. Translated: CASSQPGSGVYYEQYF.

The rearrangement links TRBV30 to TRBJ2-1; the D is unclear. From germline, CDR1 is GTSNPN and CDR2 SVGIG (reference sequence). This CDR3 comprises 11 residues. Trimming left V 4 bases short and J 6 bases short, with 7 bases between. CDR3 region: CAWTSLNEQFF. In nucleotides, the CDR3 is TGTGCCTGGACCTCCCTCAATGAGCAGTTCTTC.

The chain recombines TRBV6-1 with TRBJ2-3; the D gene is possibly TRBD2 (6 bases). Near its end, the DNA agrees better with TRBJ2-5, so the J call may be wrong. The CDR3 covers 11 residues. In germline, CDR1 is MNHNS, CDR2 SASEGT. CDR3 region: CASRRGETQYF. The CDR3 bases are TGTGCCAGCAGGCGGGGTGAGACCCAGTACTTC.

The gene calls are TRBV7-2 and TRBJ2-1, with 9 bases that match TRBD2. Judging by the DNA end, TRBJ2-7 fits better; the J call may be wrong. From germline, CDR1 is SGHTA and CDR2 FQGNSA. This CDR3 region has 16 residues. CDR3 DNA sequence: TGTGCCAGCAGCCGTAGCGGGAGAAGGTCCTACAATGAGCAGTACTTC. It is translated as CASSRSGRRSYNEQYF.

This chain uses TRBV6-6 with TRBJ2-3, with 8 nucleotides matching TRBD1. This CDR3 is built from 15 residues. CDR1 MNHNY and CDR2 SVGAGI come from the germline V gene (reference sequence). V dropped 6 bases and J dropped 5; count of bases not matched to a gene: 10. The CDR3 sequence is CASRYGDRLRDTQYF. The CDR3 coding sequence is TGTGCCAGCAGATATGGGGACAGGCTAAGAGATACGCAGTATTTT.

This rearrangement joins TRBV6-2 or TRBV6-3 to TRBJ2-3; D may match TRBD1 or TRBD2 (5 bases each). CDR1 and CDR2 (germline): MNHEY, SVGEGT. V shed 4 bases and J shed 3 bases, with 14 bases lying between them. The CDR3 spans 15 residues. Written as DNA, the CDR3 is TGTGCCAGCAGTTCCGGGACGGAGGAGACAGATACGCAGTATTTT. Translated: CASSSGTEETDTQYF.

Concerning this clonotype itself: Germline and junction disagree at one end, which may indicate a read error. The V gene is TRBV6-1, the J gene TRBJ2-4; 7 bases line up with TRBD2. The CDR3 runs to 14 residues. Germline assignment: CDR1 MNHNS and CDR2 SASEGT. The CDR3 DNA reads as TGTGGCAGCGCGGGGGTGGGAGCCAAAAACACTCAGTACTTC. Protein: CGSAGVGAKNTQYF.

The V and J genes are TRBV6-4 and TRBJ2-4, with 9 bases that match TRBD1. Germline V gene data show CDR1 as MRHNA and CDR2 as SNTAGT. Unmatched junction bases numbered 7, after V lost 6 bases and J lost 10 bases. This CDR3 contains 13 residues. CDR3 in amino acids: CASSPDRGGIQYF. For the CDR3, the DNA is TGTGCCAGCAGCCCCGACAGGGGGGGAATTCAGTACTTC.

The chain links TRBV6-1 to TRBJ1-1; maybe TRBD1 (5 bases). The CDR3 loop spans 13 amino acids. Germline V CDR1 and CDR2: MNHNS, SASEGT. Trimming removed 6 bases from V and 1 base from J, with 9 bases in between. DNA for the CDR3: TGTGCCAGCAGAGGACACCAGAACACTGAAGCTTTCTTT. This translates into CASRGHQNTEAFF.

This clonotype was picked up many times. This sequence joins TRBV12-3 or TRBV12-4 and TRBJ2-1; TRBD2 matches 10 bases. The ends lost 10 bases at V and 8 bases at J; junction bases unmatched: 8. The CDR3 totals 13 residues. The DNA for the CDR3 is TGTGCCACTAGCGGGAGTTCTTCTTATGAGCAGTTCTTC. Its protein is CATSGSSSYEQFF.

The chain couples TRBV6-8 to TRBJ2-1; TRBD1 or TRBD2 may be the D gene (5 bases each). The J call may be incorrect, as the DNA end agrees better with TRBJ2-3. The CDR3 length is 15 residues. Germline V CDR1 and CDR2: MNHGY, SAAAGT. This chain's CDR3 is CAACRGWERKNMQYF. In DNA, the CDR3 is TGTGCCGCGTGTCGGGGCTGGGAGCGAAAAAATATGCAGTATTTT.

The CDR3 loop reads CASSRKQGGAENTQYF. Here the CDR3 DNA reads TGTGCCAGCAGTCGCAAGCAGGGGGGAGCCGAAAATACGCAGTATTTT. The chain couples TRBV6-1 to TRBJ2-3; D perhaps matches TRBD1 (7 bases). V was shortened by 5 bases and J by 7 bases, with 22 bases between the two germline ends. Germline values: CDR1 MNHNS, CDR2 SASEGT. This CDR3 has 16 residues.

V is TRBV6-1 and J is TRBJ1-1, with D possibly matching TRBD1 (6 bases). V lost 6 bases to trimming and J lost 5 bases, with 19 bases between them. The CDR3 has 15 residues. CDR1 MNHNS and CDR2 SASEGT come from the germline V gene. The CDR3, as DNA: TGTGCCAGCAGAATATCCCAGGGGATTTTTACTGAAGCTTTCTTT. Amino acids: CASRISQGIFTEAFF.

The table lists this clonotype with a few counts. The gene calls are TRBV14 and TRBJ2-3; tentatively, D is TRBD2 (6 bases). Germline CDR1 is SGHDN and CDR2 is FVKESK. Trimming left V 0 bases short and J 1 base short, with 14 bases between. The CDR3 is made up of 17 amino acids. The CDR3 reads CASSQEVPRLGTDTQYF. The CDR3 coding sequence is TGTGCCAGCAGCCAAGAGGTACCCCGACTAGGCACAGATACGCAGTATTTT.

The chain has TRBV6-1 and TRBJ2-1; 7 bases are a match to TRBD2. Germline V lookup: CDR1 MNHNS, CDR2 SASEGT. This CDR3 spans 15 amino acids. After removal of 0 bases from V and 4 bases from J, the junction contained 3 bases not matched to a gene. CDR3 bases: TGTGCCAGCAGTGAAGCGCTAGCGGCTTACAATGAGCAGTTCTTC. It yields the protein CASSEALAAYNEQFF.

This chain joins TRBV10-3 and TRBJ2-3; TRBD2 matches 7 bases. The last part of the DNA fits TRBJ2-7 better; the J call may be wrong. Germline CDR1 reads ENHRY; CDR2 reads SYGVKD. The CDR3 consists of 15 residues. The CDR3 DNA is TGTGCCGGGGGGGAAGGTAGCCGTGACGTAGATACGCAGTACTTC. Translated, it gives CAGGEGSRDVDTQYF.